This is a list of T cell receptor beta chains from one sample in a study of T cell repertoires in cytomegalovirus infection. TCRdb independently ran MiXCR on the reads; one entry per CDR3 protein. In the table there are about 260,000 distinct CDR3 sequences, approximately 8.3% of which are singletons. The material sequenced was PBMCs. These receptor sequences come from a human donor in good health (CMV status not recorded). Some clones in this sample may be carry-over from other donors' samples. CDR3s include the opening cysteine and the closing phenylalanine or tryptophan.

V: TRBV7-2
CDR3: CASSLGGRAGEKLFF

V: TRBV7-8
CDR3: CASSRDRGDWRDNSPLHF

V: TRBV5-1
CDR3: CASSLDRSSGTYEQYF

V: TRBV7-2
CDR3: CASSLELAGGSDTQYF

V: TRBV18
CDR3: CASSPASGNPDTQCF

V: TRBV5-5
CDR3: CASSPEWAGGGNTGELFF

V: TRBV7-6
CDR3: CASSSRDGAYNEQFF

V: TRBV5-6
CDR3: CASRGQGNTGELFF

V: TRBV7-2
CDR3: CASSLEVLAALNEQFF

V: TRBV7-2
CDR3: CASSLVIRAVWDRRTGELFF

V: TRBV19
CDR3: CASSIGTMNTEAFF

V: TRBV7-2
CDR3: CASSLRGVQETQYF

V: TRBV19
CDR3: CASSIVPSNQPQHF

V: TRBV20-1
CDR3: CSARPLGGGNTEAFF

V: TRBV7-8
CDR3: CASSSTQGAGYEQYF

V: TRBV5-1
CDR3: CASSFTGKGETQYF

V: TRBV4-3
CDR3: CASSQTLRGYNEQFF

V: TRBV7-6
CDR3: CASSLVTASDSYEQYF

V: TRBV7-2
CDR3: CASSLVVAGDEQYF

V: TRBV28
CDR3: CASSLGGKDEKLFF

V: TRBV7-2
CDR3: CASSAHRGSTDTQYF

V: TRBV20-1
CDR3: CSAREAGAQVVQQYF

V: TRBV7-2
CDR3: CASSRHGETQYF

V: TRBV29-1
CDR3: CSVEDRTGTDTQYF

V: TRBV2
CDR3: CASSLKGLAKEKLFF

V: TRBV7-6
CDR3: CASSLRGQGSTEAFF

V: TRBV7-2
CDR3: CASSPPTRTGPEAFF

V: TRBV6-5
CDR3: CASSPMGLAGADTQYF

V: TRBV7-8
CDR3: CASSPSRPALHF

V: TRBV7-2
CDR3: CASSLAGWNQPQHF

V: TRBV19
CDR3: CASNPSEQDTQYF

V: TRBV7-6
CDR3: CASSLSSGKTGNTQYF

V: TRBV6-1
CDR3: CASSEYGSRLADTQYF

V: TRBV4-3
CDR3: CASSPAPGLVGTGELFF

V: TRBV20-1
CDR3: CSARVPGMETQYF

V: TRBV11-3
CDR3: CASSRTSGTPWVPQETQYF

V: TRBV28
CDR3: CASSLDGQGFNEKLFF

V: TRBV7-6
CDR3: CASSLGGAANYGYTF